What follows are 8 T cell receptor beta chains derived from one specimen sequenced in a study of human T cells and chemical hapten exposure. TCRdb fed the RACE reads into MiXCR, producing one record per CDR3 protein. Here the sample spans 62,000 or so distinct CDR3 sequences, approximately 10% being singletons. The time point denotes: patch test 3, about 24 weeks after DPC sensitization. Specified treatment: therapeutic diphenylcyclopropenone sensitization with weekly scalp DPC. The sequenced sample was whole blood, obtained in connection with sensitization to the hapten diphenylcyclopropenone (DPC). These receptors were obtained from a woman aged 30 to 39 with alopecia areata. Some clones in this sample may be carry-over from other donors' samples.

This clonotype was seen at least ten times. The genes are TRBV12-3 or TRBV12-4 and TRBJ1-4; D is ambiguous. The ends were cut back, 6 bases at V and 8 bases at J, with 10 bases in the middle. The CDR3 has 12 residues. The CDR3 here is CASSPAREKLFF. The CDR3 DNA sequence: TGTGCCAGCAGCCCGGCCAGGGAAAAACTGTTTTTT.

The chain combines TRBV28 with TRBJ2-3; D remains ambiguous. Per the germline V gene, CDR1 is MDHEN and CDR2 is SYDVKM. The V end was cut by 4 bases, the J end by 2 bases, with 19 bases between. CDR3 length equals 17 residues. The CDR3 loop is CASSSPSNAANTDTQYF. The CDR3 DNA is TGTGCCAGCAGTTCCCCCTCCAACGCGGCCAACACAGATACGCAGTATTTT.

This clonotype has ten or more counts. V gene TRBV3-1 combines with J gene TRBJ1-6; tentatively, D is TRBD1 (6 bases). CDR1 LGHDT and CDR2 YNNKEL come from the germline V gene (reference sequence). This CDR3 spans 14 amino acids. Trimming shortened V by 4 bases and J by 4 bases, and 8 bases separated the two germline ends. In DNA, the CDR3 is TGTGCCAGCAGCCGGACAGCTTATAATTCACCCCTCCACTTT. This encodes CASSRTAYNSPLHF.

This clonotype was observed a handful of times. This chain uses TRBV7-2 with TRBJ2-3, with 9 bases lining up with TRBD2. From germline, CDR1 is SGHTA and CDR2 FQGNSA. There are 15 residues in the CDR3. V lost 4 bases, J lost 6 bases, and 8 bases stayed unmatched. This CDR3 reads CASSSLPGTSDTQYF. The CDR3 DNA is TGTGCCAGCAGCTCCCTGCCCGGGACTAGCGATACGCAGTATTTT.

V is TRBV6-6 and J is TRBJ2-7; D gene uncertain. CDR3 length equals 13 residues. Germline lookup yields CDR1 MNHNY and CDR2 SVGAGI (reference sequence). With 3 bases removed from V and 9 bases from J, the gap between germline ends came to 15 bases. The CDR3 nucleotides are TGTGCCAGCAGTTATATCCGGCAGCAAGGGCAGTACTTC. This codes for CASSYIRQQGQYF.

This clonotype was counted between two and nine times. The J gene is TRBJ2-2, the V gene TRBV28; TRBD2 aligns across 9 bases. This CDR3 region has 18 residues. V trimming: 6 bases; J trimming: 4 bases; junction bases outside the gene matches: 15. Germline V lookup: CDR1 MDHEN, CDR2 SYDVKM. This chain's CDR3 is CASSPSGMLAGSTGELFF. The DNA of the CDR3 is TGTGCCAGCAGCCCCTCCGGGATGCTAGCGGGAAGCACCGGGGAGCTGTTTTTT. Full variable domain (missing parts from reference TRBV28 and TRBJ2-2): DVKVTQSSRYLVKRTGEKVFLECVQDMDHENMFWYRQDPGLGLRLIYFSYDVKMKEKGDIPEGYSVSREKKERFSLILESASTNQTSMYLCASSPSGMLAGSTGELFFGEGSRLTVL.

This chain uses TRBV7-9 with TRBJ2-1; the match to TRBD2 covers 8 bases. This CDR3 contains 15 residues. Germline V gene data show CDR1 as SEHNR and CDR2 as FQNEAQ (reference sequence). J lost 0 bases, V lost 6 bases, and 4 bases had no gene match. The DNA for the CDR3 is TGTGCCAGCAGTCGCGGGGGGAGCTCCTACAATGAGCAGTTCTTC. Its translation is CASSRGGSSYNEQFF.

This rearrangement joins TRBV6-6 to TRBJ2-5; no firm D call. V lost 0 bases and J lost 5, with 4 bases in between. The germline V gene encodes CDR1 MNHNY and CDR2 SVGAGI (reference sequence). The CDR3 has 12 residues. The CDR3 protein is CASSYSTETQYF. CDR3 nucleotides: TGTGCCAGCAGTTACTCGACGGAGACCCAGTACTTC.